This T cell receptor (beta chain) originates from a study of blood T cell repertoires in COVID-19. Of note for this clone: Other DNA sequences in the sample encode the same CDR3.

Using immunoSEQ multiplex PCR, the repertoire was profiled, and TCRdb retains in-frame clones only, with some absent. The table has about 100,000 clones, about 83% seen once. Looked up from germline, CDR1 is MNHEY and CDR2 is SVGAGI. This CDR3 is 13 amino acids long. The V segment lost 6 bases and the J segment 3 bases; nucleotides outside the gene matches: 4. This sequence originates from a human donor in a cohort sampled during active COVID-19. Input material: peripheral blood. This sequence joins TRBV6-5 and TRBJ1-1; 7 nucleotides match TRBD1. For the CDR3, the DNA is TGTGCCAGCAGACTCACAGGGGACACTGAAGCTTTCTTT. Protein sequence: CASRLTGDTEAFF.